This TCR beta chain was identified in a study of PD-1 blockade in classical Hodgkin lymphoma (dated by TCRdb to about 2020). The study in broad terms: The study used CyTOF and TCR beta sequencing to define a peripheral blood immune signature of response to PD-1 blockade in classical Hodgkin lymphoma.

Genomic DNA was extracted with the Qiagen DNeasy kit from unsorted PBMCs and from negatively selected CD4+ and CD8+ fractions. Amplification of TCR beta CDR3 regions was done by immunoSEQ multiplex PCR with primers that anneal to V and J segments. A synthetic immune receptor repertoire was used to minimize amplification bias, and any residual bias was removed computationally once sequencing was done. From the authors' description of their analysis: Custom Python scripts were used to quantify repertoire diversity as the Shannon entropy index. Unsorted, CD4+ and CD8+ repertoires were examined separately, except in combined analyses, for which CD4+ and CD8+ sequences were merged in silico. TCRdb retrieved this table from immuneACCESS and kept in-frame rearrangements only. Not all clones are present; in checked studies, unresolved V genes account for under half, and no reason is known for the remainder. That table gives V, J and clone size, and the DNA gave D and trimming. Present in this sample are about 21,000 clones, around 94% of which were seen just once. Jointly, the top ten make up roughly 6% of the sample.

The germline V gene (reference sequence) specifies LNHDA as CDR1 and SQIVND as CDR2. The CDR3, cysteine through phenylalanine, is 16 amino acids long. Of the read, only the CDR3 DNA is kept; its 48 bases are in frame from base 1. From V the trimming removes 6 bases and from J it removes 5 bases, while the gene matches leave 11 bases of the junction unaccounted for. What the research found in general, with its limitations: The study covered only a single clinical trial cohort, and the causes of the repertoire differences, possibly disease activity or prior therapy, were still not defined. Baseline TCR diversity was reported as lower in newly diagnosed patients than in healthy donors, and lower still in relapsed/refractory patients.

This sample's time point label indicates: newly diagnosed, previously untreated cHL patient sample. As a comparison group for the relapsed/refractory trial patients, PBMCs from patients with newly diagnosed, previously untreated classical Hodgkin lymphoma were sequenced. After peripheral blood was drawn into 8 mL Vacutainer Cell Preparation Tubes, PBMCs were isolated by centrifugation and then cryopreserved. A remark on this clone: Its cognate antigen has yet to be identified. Per-nucleotide qualities are absent, and no much larger clonotype sits a single base away.

The sample consisted of peripheral blood mononuclear cells (PBMCs). This receptor was taken from a human donor with classical Hodgkin lymphoma. The chain joins TRBV19 to TRBJ2-1, and TRBD2 matches 9 of the central bases. The sequence in DNA is TGTGCCAGTAGCCGCGTGCTTCTAGCGGGGCACAATGAGCAGTTCTTC. Its amino acids are CASSRVLLAGHNEQFF.